The subject of this entry is one T cell receptor beta chain. Germline CDR1 LNHNV, CDR2 YYDKDF (reference sequence). The V segment lost 1 base and the J segment 9 bases; nucleotides outside the gene matches: 13. CDR3 length equals 17 residues. This table comes from immunoSEQ multiplex PCR, and its TCRdb copy is limited to in-frame clones, with some not included. The sample consists of 630,000 or so clones, about 90% of them appearing once. This specimen comes from a study of shared T cell receptors in the human thymus. These data also featured in a second study, about human thymus T cells. That paper notes: Resected material from corrective heart surgery provided the thymus tissue analysed. Thymic and blood repertoires seemed to show skewed V and J gene use. Thymic repertoires of unrelated individuals were reported in related research to overlap highly.

The chain uses TRBV15 and TRBJ2-4, with 9 bases that match TRBD2. The sequenced material came from thymocytes. The receptor comes from a boy younger than two with a congenital heart defect. In nucleotides, the CDR3 is TGTGCCACCAGCAGAGCCCCATTAGGGACTAGCCTGGCCATTCAGTACTTC. Translated: CATSRAPLGTSLAIQYF.